This T cell receptor (beta chain) is drawn from a study of shared clonotypes between healthy human individuals (dated by TCRdb to 2020 to 2021). Notes on the research overall: The cohort included three men and a couple of women between 18 and 49 years of age. Per donor, three plates each were used for CD4 naive and CD4 memory, two for CD8 naive, and one for CD8 memory. The study deeply sequenced blood TCR repertoires of five healthy adults to estimate repertoire size and the extent of clonotype sharing between individuals. To increase sequencing depth and limit assay-specific biases, TCR repertoire library preparation and sequencing were carried out by different laboratories using diverse techniques. Between about 0.9 and 10 billion PBMCs per donor were obtained by leukapheresis. Overall results and qualifications from the work: Because the study included a small number of donors, the genetic and exposure-history diversity represented was limited. Larger estimated clonotype richness was generally found for naive subsets than for memory subsets. Sampling was restricted to blood, and TCR repertoires in tissue are likely to differ from TCR repertoires in blood. Clonotypes shared by all four sorted-subset donors showed higher generation probabilities than non-shared clonotypes. Approximately 5% of naive CD4, 3.5% of naive CD8, around 2.3% of memory CD4, and 0.4% of memory CD8 clonotypes were shared across several donors. Pairwise subsampling led to the expectation that sequencing depth would affect the degree of clonotype sharing among donors. Even with the large sequencing depth, rarefaction of the sorted-subset datasets indicated that sequencing was incomplete.

To note about this clone: Its target antigen remains unknown. The sample holds no much larger clone one base away, and base qualities are not on file.

TCR CDR3 regions were amplified from genomic DNA by multiplex PCR using the deep immunoSEQ assay. Genomic DNA extracted from each cell subset was distributed evenly over all wells of several immunoSEQ 96-well plates, and each plate served as one replicate. For sorted subsets, about 200 ng genomic DNA, equal to 25,000 to 35,000 T cell genomes, was loaded into each replicate PCR. Purified libraries were measured with a Qubit 3.0 fluorometer, size-checked on a Bioanalyzer 2100, and measured again with the KAPA Library Quantification kit. A separate single-read 150-cycle Illumina NextSeq 550 flow cell was used to sequence each immunoSEQ 96-well plate. The original pipeline was this. Because the immunoSEQ output included only junctional sequences and no quality scores, the filtering could not be the same as the filtering used for full-length reads. To assign V/J genes and CDR3, sequences were annotated using PyIR, a Python wrapper for IgBLAST v1.9, with IMGT germline references. Reads were removed for weak V/J assignments (E-value above 1e-6), missing CDR3, stop codons, out-of-frame junctions, or ambiguous translated residues. A V3J clonotype was defined by an identical inferred V gene, J gene, and CDR3 amino acid sequence. To compute the percentage overlap between repertoires, the number of shared unique clonotypes was divided by the size of the smaller repertoire. Richness of each repertoire was evaluated using RTK rarefaction, the Chao1 estimator, and Recon v2.1 estimates of unobserved clonotypes. Generation probabilities were computed with OLGA for all TCRbeta clonotypes obtained by the gDNA method from four donors. TCRdb mirrors the immuneACCESS table, restricted to in-frame sequences. Some clones are absent from its copies; in checked studies, under half trace to an unresolved V gene, and the reason for the others is unknown. The V and J calls and clone size are taken from that table; D and trimming were inferred from the DNA. The sample contains 200,000 to 250,000 clones, over 60% of them found a single time. Jointly, the top ten make up approximately 12% of the sample.

V loses 3 bases, J loses 4 bases, and the germline ends lie 12 bases apart. CDR1 MDHEN and CDR2 SYDVKM are derived from the germline V gene. The CDR3, from cysteine to phenylalanine, totals 14 residues. The kept DNA is CDR3 alone, 42 bases in frame from the first base. Healthy HIV-negative adults with no recently reported acute infections or vaccinations were included as donors. Every donor was a Caucasian adult living in Nashville, Tennessee, USA. CD4+ T cells were enriched by magnetic negative selection, after which naive cells were positively selected on CD45RA and the negative fraction was taken as the memory subset. Blood was obtained by leukapheresis, after which PBMCs were separated by Ficoll-Histopaque density gradient centrifugation and cryopreserved in liquid nitrogen vapor phase. Analytical flow cytometry was used to check the purity and quantity of every magnetically sorted T cell population. Each sorted fraction had its genomic DNA isolated and then quantified by UV absorbance on a Nanodrop 2000c.

Rearrangement joined TRBV28 to TRBJ1-2; no D segment can be confidently identified. The receptor was derived from a man aged 25-40 years in good health. Sequencing was done on a sample of memory CD4+ T cells sorted from blood. The sample's cell subset or site label, decoded: CD45RA-negative fraction. This receptor carries the CDR3 CASSFSPEAYGYTF. The DNA sequence reads TGTGCCAGCAGTTTTTCTCCAGAAGCCTATGGCTACACCTTC.